The rows below give T cell receptor beta chains drawn from one sample of a study of T cell repertoires in urothelial bladder cancer. Here immunoSEQ multiplex PCR was the method, and the copy in TCRdb shows in-frame clones only, minus some. The table records more than 9,000 clones, about 64% of them present only once. Sequencing was carried out using tumor-infiltrating cells from bladder cancer. The source is a human donor with a benign inflammatory bladder lesion. Both conserved end residues are part of each CDR3. The D gene is left open where the match is weak. Clone size appears in some rows only: once, few, many, or a class for an expanded clone.

j_call | d_call | v_call | clone_size | cdr3_length | cdr3_aa | cdr3_nt
TRBJ2-3 | TRBD1 | TRBV6-4 | few | 14 | CASSVEGATDTQYF | TGTGCCAGCAGTGTTGAGGGGGCTACAGATACGCAGTATTTT
TRBJ1-2 | TRBD1 | TRBV4-1 | NA | 19 | CASSHRSGVQQGANYGYTF | TGCGCCAGCAGCCACCGGTCAGGTGTCCAACAGGGGGCAAACTATGGCTACACCTTC
TRBJ2-2 | NA | TRBV7-9 | NA | 14 | CASSLRQVTGELFF | TGTGCCAGCAGCCTCAGACAGGTGACCGGGGAGCTGTTTTTT
TRBJ1-1 | TRBD1 | TRBV6-1 | NA | 14 | CASSAGQGNTEAFF | TGTGCCAGCAGTGCGGGACAGGGGAACACTGAAGCTTTCTTT
TRBJ2-1 | TRBD2 | TRBV19 | few | 15 | CASSSEVDGGNEQFF | TGTGCCAGTAGTAGCGAGGTAGACGGGGGGAATGAGCAGTTCTTC
TRBJ1-4 | TRBD1 | TRBV4-1 | once | 19 | CASSAGQGAGGPGGEKLFF | TGCGCCAGCAGCGCCGGACAGGGGGCGGGCGGGCCCGGAGGTGAAAAACTGTTTTTT
TRBJ2-3 | TRBD1 | TRBV5-1 | NA | 18 | CASSTAKGTAAGTDTQYF | TGCGCCAGCAGCACTGCAAAAGGGACAGCAGCCGGCACAGATACGCAGTATTTT
TRBJ2-2 | TRBD2 | TRBV5-6 | NA | 16 | CASTRSDSGGFGELFF | TGTGCCAGCACCCGATCGGACAGCGGGGGGTTTGGGGAGCTGTTTTTT
TRBJ1-2 | NA | TRBV5-5 | NA | 15 | CASSLEGSSSYGYTF | TGTGCCAGCAGCTTGGAGGGCAGTTCTAGCTATGGCTACACCTTC
TRBJ1-4 | NA | TRBV10-3 | NA | 13 | CAIRGTDNEKLFF | TGTGCCATCAGAGGGACGGATAATGAAAAACTGTTTTTT
TRBJ1-6 | NA | TRBV6-5 | NA | 16 | CASSYGYGPGNSPLHF | TGTGCCAGCAGTTACGGATACGGGCCGGGAAATTCACCCCTCCACTTT
TRBJ1-2 | NA | TRBV7-3 | few | 15 | CASSLTPPGGGGYTF | TGTGCCAGCAGCTTAACTCCCCCCGGGGGTGGTGGCTACACCTTC
TRBJ1-6 | NA | TRBV18 | few | 15 | CASSPTDSPDSPLHF | TGTGCCAGCTCACCCACGGACAGTCCAGATTCACCCCTCCACTTT
TRBJ2-3 | TRBD2 | TRBV6-1 | NA | 15 | CASSLLAGEADTQYF | TGTGCCAGCAGTTTACTAGCGGGGGAGGCAGATACGCAGTATTTT